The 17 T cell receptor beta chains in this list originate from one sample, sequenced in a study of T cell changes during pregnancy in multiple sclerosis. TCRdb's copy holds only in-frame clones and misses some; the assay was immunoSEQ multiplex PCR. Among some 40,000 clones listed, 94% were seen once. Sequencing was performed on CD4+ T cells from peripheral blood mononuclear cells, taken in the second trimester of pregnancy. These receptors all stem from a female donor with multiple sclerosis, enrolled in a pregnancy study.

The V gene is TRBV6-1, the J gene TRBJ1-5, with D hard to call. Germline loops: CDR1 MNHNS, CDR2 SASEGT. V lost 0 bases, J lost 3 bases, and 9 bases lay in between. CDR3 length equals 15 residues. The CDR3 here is CASSEAGGYNQPQHF. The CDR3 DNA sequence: TGTGCCAGCAGTGAAGCGGGAGGGTACAATCAGCCCCAGCATTTT.

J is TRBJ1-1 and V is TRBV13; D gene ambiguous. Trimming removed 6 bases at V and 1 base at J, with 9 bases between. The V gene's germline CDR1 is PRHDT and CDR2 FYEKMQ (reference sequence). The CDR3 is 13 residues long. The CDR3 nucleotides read TGTGCCAGCAGTCTCACGGGGAACACTGAAGCTTTCTTT. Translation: CASSLTGNTEAFF. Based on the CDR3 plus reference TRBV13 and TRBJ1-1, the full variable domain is AAGVIQSPRHLIKEKRETATLKCYPIPRHDTVYWYQQGPGQDPQFLISFYEKMQSDKGSIPDRFSAQQFSDYHSELNMSSLELGDSALYFCASSLTGNTEAFFGQGTRLTVV.

The CDR3 protein is CASSYDSLREQYF. The DNA for the CDR3 is TGTGCCAGCAGTTACGACAGTCTACGGGAGCAGTACTTC. The gene calls are TRBV6-5 and TRBJ2-7; TRBD1 might be the D (5 bases). CDR1 is MNHEY, CDR2 SVGAGI, per germline. This CDR3 has 13 amino acids. The V gene lost 2 bases and the J gene lost 7 bases, with 12 bases spanning the gap.

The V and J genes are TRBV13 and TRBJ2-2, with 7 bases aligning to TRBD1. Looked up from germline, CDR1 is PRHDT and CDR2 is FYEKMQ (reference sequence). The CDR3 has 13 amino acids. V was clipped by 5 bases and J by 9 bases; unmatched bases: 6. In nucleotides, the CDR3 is TGTGCCAGCAGCCCGAGGACAGGACGGGAGCTGTTTTTT. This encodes CASSPRTGRELFF.

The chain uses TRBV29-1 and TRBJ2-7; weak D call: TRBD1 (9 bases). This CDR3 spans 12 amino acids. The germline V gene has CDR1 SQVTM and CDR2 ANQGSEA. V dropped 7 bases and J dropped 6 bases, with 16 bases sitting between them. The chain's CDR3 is CSAGTGTSEQYF. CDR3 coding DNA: TGCAGCGCGGGGACAGGGACTAGCGAGCAGTACTTC.

This CDR3 reads CASSLGQTSGNTIYF. In nucleotides, the CDR3 is TGTGCCAGCAGCTTAGGACAGACCTCTGGAAACACCATATATTTT. J is TRBJ1-3 and V is TRBV11-2; possible D gene TRBD1, 5 bases. The CDR3 has 15 residues. From germline, CDR1 is SGHAT and CDR2 FQNNGV. V was pared by 1 base and J by 0 bases, with 7 bases between. Full variable domain (outside the CDR3, taken from reference TRBV11-2 and TRBJ1-3): EAGVAQSPRYKIIEKRQSVAFWCNPISGHATLYWYQQILGQGPKLLIQFQNNGVVDDSQLPKDRFSAERLKGVDSTLKIQPAKLEDSAVYLCASSLGQTSGNTIYFGEGSWLTVV.

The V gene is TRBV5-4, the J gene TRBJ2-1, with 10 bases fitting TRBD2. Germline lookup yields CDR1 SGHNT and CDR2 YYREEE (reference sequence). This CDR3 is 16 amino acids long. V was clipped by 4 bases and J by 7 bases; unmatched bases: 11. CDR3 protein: CASSQGEREGGNEQFF. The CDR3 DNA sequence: TGTGCCAGCAGCCAGGGAGAGCGGGAGGGGGGGAATGAGCAGTTCTTC.

The CDR3 region has the DNA TGTGCCAGCAGCCCCGGACAAACCGACGGCCCCATATATTTT. Its translation is CASSPGQTDGPIYF. This chain uses TRBV13 with TRBJ1-3; perhaps TRBD1 as D (5 bases). The germline V and J ends were trimmed by 5 bases and 11 bases, with 19 bases remaining between them. Per the germline V gene, CDR1 is PRHDT and CDR2 is FYEKMQ (reference sequence). The CDR3 extends over 14 amino acids.

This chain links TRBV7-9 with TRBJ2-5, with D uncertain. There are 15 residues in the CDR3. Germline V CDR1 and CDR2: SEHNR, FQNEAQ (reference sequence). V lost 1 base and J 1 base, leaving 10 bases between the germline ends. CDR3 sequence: CASSLGTSFQETQYF. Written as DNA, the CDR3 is TGTGCCAGCAGCTTAGGAACTTCCTTCCAAGAGACCCAGTACTTC.

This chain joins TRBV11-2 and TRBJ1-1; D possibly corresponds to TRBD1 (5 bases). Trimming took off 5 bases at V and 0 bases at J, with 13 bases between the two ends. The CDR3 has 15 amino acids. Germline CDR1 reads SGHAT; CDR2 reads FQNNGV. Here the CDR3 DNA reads TGTGCCAGCAGCCCAGGGTTGCTCATGAACACTGAAGCTTTCTTT. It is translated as CASSPGLLMNTEAFF.

The CDR3 region is CASSGQGAVGNQPQHF. In DNA, the CDR3 is TGTGCCAGTTCGGGACAGGGGGCCGTGGGCAATCAGCCCCAGCATTTT. The rearrangement links TRBV28 to TRBJ1-5, with 12 nucleotides matching TRBD1. The V segment lost 9 bases and the J segment 2 bases; nucleotides outside the gene matches: 8. This CDR3 is 16 amino acids long. The germline V gene encodes CDR1 MDHEN and CDR2 SYDVKM.

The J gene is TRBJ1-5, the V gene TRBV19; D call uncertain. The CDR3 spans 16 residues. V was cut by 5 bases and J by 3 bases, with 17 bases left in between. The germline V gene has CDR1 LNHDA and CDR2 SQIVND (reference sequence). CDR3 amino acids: CASSPLGLGFNQPQHF. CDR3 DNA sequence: TGTGCCAGTAGTCCTCTAGGACTTGGCTTCAATCAGCCCCAGCATTTT.

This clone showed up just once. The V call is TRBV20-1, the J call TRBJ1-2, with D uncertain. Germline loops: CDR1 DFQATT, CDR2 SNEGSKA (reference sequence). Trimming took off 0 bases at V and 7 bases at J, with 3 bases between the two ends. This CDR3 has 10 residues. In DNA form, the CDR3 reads TGCAGTGCTAGAGACGGTGGCTACACCTTC. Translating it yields CSARDGGYTF.

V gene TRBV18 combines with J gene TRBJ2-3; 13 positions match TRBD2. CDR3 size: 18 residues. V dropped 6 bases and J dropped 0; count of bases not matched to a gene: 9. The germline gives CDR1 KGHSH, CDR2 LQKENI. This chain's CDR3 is CASSLQLAGGPSTDTQYF. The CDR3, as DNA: TGTGCCAGCTCCCTCCAACTAGCGGGGGGGCCAAGCACAGATACGCAGTATTTT.

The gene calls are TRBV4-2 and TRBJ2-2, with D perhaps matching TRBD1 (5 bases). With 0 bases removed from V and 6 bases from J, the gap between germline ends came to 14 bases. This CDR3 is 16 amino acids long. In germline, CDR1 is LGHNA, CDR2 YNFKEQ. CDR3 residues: CASSQEVREFAGELFF. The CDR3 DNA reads TGTGCCAGCAGCCAAGAAGTCAGGGAATTCGCCGGGGAGCTGTTTTTT.

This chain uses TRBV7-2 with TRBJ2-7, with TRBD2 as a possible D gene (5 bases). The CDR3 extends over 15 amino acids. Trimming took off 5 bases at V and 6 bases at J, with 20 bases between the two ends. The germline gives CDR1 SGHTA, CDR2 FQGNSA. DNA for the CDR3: TGTGCCAGCAGCCGGGAAAAGCCTCCACTTAGCGAGCAGTACTTC. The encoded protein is CASSREKPPLSEQYF.

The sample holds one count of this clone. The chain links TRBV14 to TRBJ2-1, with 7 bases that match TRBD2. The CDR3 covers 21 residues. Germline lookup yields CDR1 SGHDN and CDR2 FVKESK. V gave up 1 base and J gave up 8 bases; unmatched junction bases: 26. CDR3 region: CASSQVCSWEILREIIDEQFF. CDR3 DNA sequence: TGTGCCAGCAGCCAAGTATGTTCGTGGGAGATTTTGCGGGAGATCATCGATGAGCAGTTCTTC.